This entry lists 13 T cell receptor beta chains sequenced from one sample in a study of T cell changes during pregnancy in multiple sclerosis (dated by TCRdb to between 2017 and 2020). Libraries came from the immunoSEQ multiplex PCR assay. As stored in TCRdb, this immuneACCESS dataset retains in-frame rearrangements with V and J assigned. A fraction of the clones does not appear; measured against another copy, unresolved V genes explain less than half of the discrepancy, and the remainder lacks a known reason. In all, the sample holds 78,000 or so clones, and about 93% of those were seen once. The ten largest account for 0.43% of the sample. The starting material was CD4+ T cells from peripheral blood mononuclear cells, obtained before pregnancy. All receptors come from a female donor with multiple sclerosis, enrolled in a pregnancy study.

The chain has TRBV15 and TRBJ1-2; 9 nucleotides agree with TRBD1. The CDR3 has 18 residues. CDR1 is LNHNV and CDR2 is YYDKDF in the germline V gene (reference sequence). V shed 5 bases, J shed 5 bases, and the junction held 18 bases outside the gene matches. Here the CDR3 reads CATSGYSSQGAHFYGYTF. CDR3 in DNA: TGTGCCACCAGCGGATATTCTTCACAGGGGGCCCACTTTTATGGCTACACCTTC.

V and J are TRBV2 and TRBJ2-7; 11 bases map to TRBD1. Germline V gives CDR1 SNHLY, CDR2 FYNNEI. CDR3 length: 14 residues. Trimming at V came to 5 bases and at J to 6 bases, leaving 6 bases not matched to a gene. DNA for the CDR3: TGTGCCAGCAGTAAGGGACAGGGGGTCTCCGAGCAGTACTTC. Translated: CASSKGQGVSEQYF. Supplemented by reference TRBV2 and TRBJ2-7, the full variable domain reads EPEVTQTPSHQVTQMGQEVILRCVPISNHLYFYWYRQILGQKVEFLVSFYNNEISEKSEIFDDQFSVERPDGSNFTLKIRSTKLEDSAMYFCASSKGQGVSEQYFGPGTRLTVT.

V and J are TRBV30 and TRBJ1-6; D is unresolved. Germline-derived CDR1 and CDR2 are GTSNPN and SVGIG (reference sequence). The CDR3 runs 14 residues. The V gene lost 2 bases and the J gene lost 9 bases, with 14 bases spanning the gap. The CDR3 nucleotides read TGTGCCTGGAGTCGAAGAGGATACGGTTCACCCCTCCACTTT. This translates into CAWSRRGYGSPLHF. Full variable domain (rest looked up from reference TRBV30 and TRBJ1-6): SQTIHQWPATLVQPVGSPLSLECTVEGTSNPNLYWYRQAAGRGLQLLFYSVGIGQISSEVPQNLSASRPQDRQFILSSKKLLLSDSGFYLCAWSRRGYGSPLHFGNGTRLTVT.

This clone has only one observation. The CDR3 sequence: CASSLARSSVETQYF. The CDR3 DNA sequence: TGCGCCAGCAGCTTGGCCCGCTCTAGCGTAGAGACCCAGTACTTC. The chain links TRBV5-1 to TRBJ2-5; TRBD2 is a possible D gene (6 bases). The CDR3 spans 15 residues. V dropped 0 bases and J dropped 4 bases, with 13 bases sitting between them. CDR1 and CDR2 from the germline V gene are SGHRS and YFSETQ. Complete variable domain (other parts from reference TRBV5-1 and TRBJ2-5): KAGVTQTPRYLIKTRGQQVTLSCSPISGHRSVSWYQQTPGQGLQFLFEYFSETQRNKGNFPGRFSGRQFSNSRSEMNVSTLELGDSALYLCASSLARSSVETQYFGPGTRLLVL.

The V call is TRBV18, the J call TRBJ2-2; D call uncertain. The length of the CDR3 is 17 residues. Germline values: CDR1 KGHSH, CDR2 LQKENI. V was shortened by 3 bases and J by 0 bases, with 14 bases between the two germline ends. For the CDR3, the DNA is TGTGCCAGCTCACCTTTTATGCAGGCTGCGAACACCGGGGAGCTGTTTTTT. Translated, it gives CASSPFMQAANTGELFF. Full variable domain (remainder filled in from reference TRBV18 and TRBJ2-2): NAGVMQNPRHLVRRRGQEARLRCSPMKGHSHVYWYRQLPEEGLKFMVYLQKENIIDESGMPKERFSAEFPKEGPSILRIQQVVRGDSAAYFCASSPFMQAANTGELFFGEGSRLTVL.

This clone turned up a few times. The chain carries TRBV27 and TRBJ1-5; tentatively, D is TRBD1 (6 bases). The CDR3 consists of 13 residues. Germline CDR1 and CDR2: MNHEY and SMNVEV (reference sequence). V was shortened by 10 bases and J by 5 bases, with 15 bases between the two germline ends. The CDR3 loop reads CATKRGTDQPQHF. The DNA of the CDR3 is TGTGCCACCAAAAGGGGGACGGATCAGCCCCAGCATTTT.

V usage is TRBV2 and J usage is TRBJ1-2, with 7 bases matching TRBD1. This CDR3 has 15 amino acids. CDR1 SNHLY and CDR2 FYNNEI come from the germline V gene. V shed 5 bases, J shed 7 bases, and the junction held 13 bases outside the gene matches. In DNA form, the CDR3 reads TGTGCCAGCAGTCTAAAGGAGACAGGGCTCTTTGGCTACACCTTC. Its protein product is CASSLKETGLFGYTF.

The CDR3 bases are TGTGCCAGCAGCCAACAGCCTCTAGCGGGAGGGCAAGAGACCCAGTACTTC. Residues: CASSQQPLAGGQETQYF. The rearrangement uses TRBV4-2 and TRBJ2-5, with 12 bases identical to TRBD2. Trimming at V came to 2 bases and at J to 2 bases, leaving 6 bases not matched to a gene. Germline CDR1 LGHNA, CDR2 YNFKEQ. The length of the CDR3 is 17 residues.

The gene calls are TRBV5-1 and TRBJ2-7, with 10 bases matching TRBD2. CDR1 is SGHRS, CDR2 YFSETQ, per germline. CDR3 size: 16 residues. V lost 5 bases to trimming and J lost 6 bases; unmatched junction nucleotides: 14. CDR3 amino acids: CASRSFGLAATTEQYF. The DNA for the CDR3 is TGCGCCAGCAGGTCCTTTGGACTAGCGGCCACCACCGAGCAGTACTTC.

The chain couples TRBV4-1 to TRBJ2-7; tentatively, D is TRBD2 (5 bases). V was clipped by 0 bases and J by 0 bases, with 21 bases between them. The CDR3 is made up of 19 amino acids. Germline V gene data show CDR1 as MGHRA and CDR2 as YSYEKL. The CDR3 loop reads CASSQDFYLDFNHSYEQYF. The CDR3 DNA reads TGCGCCAGCAGCCAAGATTTTTATCTGGACTTCAACCACTCCTACGAGCAGTACTTC.

The gene calls are TRBV6-6 and TRBJ1-2; a possible D gene is TRBD1 (6 bases). Germline V lookup: CDR1 MNHNY, CDR2 SVGAGI (reference sequence). The V end lost 7 bases, the J end lost 0 bases, and 12 bases lay between the germline ends. The CDR3 loop spans 14 amino acids. Here the CDR3 reads CASKRDTSNYGYTF. In DNA, the CDR3 is TGTGCCAGCAAAAGGGACACCTCTAACTATGGCTACACCTTC.

The chain links TRBV10-3 to TRBJ1-6; D ambiguous. This CDR3 comprises 15 residues. Germline-derived CDR1 and CDR2 are ENHRY and SYGVKD. Trimming removed 10 bases from V and 7 bases from J, with 20 bases in between. DNA of the CDR3: TGTGCCACCGACCCGGGCCTCGCGGGGAATTCACCCCTCCACTTT. This encodes CATDPGLAGNSPLHF.

The chain has TRBV30 and TRBJ1-2; D ambiguous. Germline values: CDR1 GTSNPN, CDR2 SVGIG (reference sequence). The CDR3 runs 12 residues. The V gene lost 3 bases and the J gene lost 8 bases, with 13 bases spanning the gap. CDR3 loop: CAWREPLRGYTF. The CDR3 DNA reads TGTGCCTGGAGGGAGCCTTTACGGGGCTACACCTTC.